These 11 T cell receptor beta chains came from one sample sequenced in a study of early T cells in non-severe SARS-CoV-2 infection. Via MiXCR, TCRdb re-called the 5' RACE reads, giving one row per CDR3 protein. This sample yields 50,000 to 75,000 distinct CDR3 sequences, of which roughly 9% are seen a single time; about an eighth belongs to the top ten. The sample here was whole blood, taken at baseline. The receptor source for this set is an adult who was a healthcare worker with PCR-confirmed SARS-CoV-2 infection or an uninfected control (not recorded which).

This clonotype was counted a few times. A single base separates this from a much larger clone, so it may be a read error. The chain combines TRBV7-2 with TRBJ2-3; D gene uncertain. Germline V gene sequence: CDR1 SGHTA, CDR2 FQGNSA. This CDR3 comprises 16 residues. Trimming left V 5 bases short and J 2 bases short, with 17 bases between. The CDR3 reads CASSPTPRLFTDTQYF. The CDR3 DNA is TGTGCCAGCAGCCCTACCCCGAGACTCTTCACAGATACGCAGTATTTT.

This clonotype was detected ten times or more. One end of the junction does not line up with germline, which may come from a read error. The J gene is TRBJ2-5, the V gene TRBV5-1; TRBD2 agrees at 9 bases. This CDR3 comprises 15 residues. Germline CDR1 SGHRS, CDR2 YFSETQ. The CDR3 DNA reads TGCGCCAGCAGCTTGTACGGGACTAGCAGCCCCAGGTCTCACTTC. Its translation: CASSLYGTSSPRSHF.

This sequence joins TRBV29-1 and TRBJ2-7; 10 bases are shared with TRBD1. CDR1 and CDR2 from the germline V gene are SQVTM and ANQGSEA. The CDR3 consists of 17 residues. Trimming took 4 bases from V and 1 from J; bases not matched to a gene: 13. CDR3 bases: TGCAGCGTTGTCTCGGCACCGGGACAGGGGAATTCCTACGAGCAGTACTTC. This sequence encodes CSVVSAPGQGNSYEQYF.

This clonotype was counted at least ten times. The CDR3 region is CASSRVAGVNTGELFF. In DNA form, the CDR3 reads TGTGCCAGCAGCCGGGTAGCGGGAGTGAACACCGGGGAGCTGTTTTTT. The rearrangement uses TRBV5-4 and TRBJ2-2; 9 bases match TRBD2. This CDR3 has 16 amino acids. Germline V gene sequence: CDR1 SGHNT, CDR2 YYREEE (reference sequence). The V and J ends lost 4 bases and 1 base, in that order; junction bases with no gene match: 5. The full variable domain, its missing parts supplied by reference TRBV5-4 and TRBJ2-2, is ETGVTQSPTHLIKTRGQQVTLRCSSQSGHNTVSWYQQALGQGPQFIFQYYREEENGRGNFPPRFSGLQFPNYSSELNVNALELDDSALYLCASSRVAGVNTGELFFGEGSRLTVL.

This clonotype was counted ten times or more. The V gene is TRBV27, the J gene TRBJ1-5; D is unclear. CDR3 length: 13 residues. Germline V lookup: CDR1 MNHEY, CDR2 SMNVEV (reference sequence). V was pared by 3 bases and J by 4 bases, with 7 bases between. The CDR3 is CASSLAVNQPQHF. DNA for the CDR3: TGTGCCAGCAGTTTGGCAGTTAATCAGCCCCAGCATTTT.

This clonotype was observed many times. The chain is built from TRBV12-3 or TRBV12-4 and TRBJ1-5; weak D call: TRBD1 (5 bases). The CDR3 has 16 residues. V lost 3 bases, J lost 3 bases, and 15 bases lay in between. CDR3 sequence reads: CASSLGDGFHNQPQHF. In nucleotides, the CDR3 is TGTGCCAGCAGTTTGGGGGACGGTTTTCACAATCAGCCCCAGCATTTT.

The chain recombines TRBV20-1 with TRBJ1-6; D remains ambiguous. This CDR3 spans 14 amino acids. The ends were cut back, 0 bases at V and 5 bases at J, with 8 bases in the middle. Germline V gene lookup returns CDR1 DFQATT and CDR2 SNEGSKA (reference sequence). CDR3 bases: TGCAGTGCTAGAGATATTTCCAATAATTCACCCCTCCACTTT. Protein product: CSARDISNNSPLHF.

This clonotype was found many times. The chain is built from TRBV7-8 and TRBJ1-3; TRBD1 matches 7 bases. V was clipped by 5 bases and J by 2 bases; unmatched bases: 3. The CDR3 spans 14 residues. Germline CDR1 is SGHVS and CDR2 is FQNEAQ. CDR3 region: CASSLQGTGNTIYF. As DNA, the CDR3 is TGTGCCAGCAGCCTACAGGGGACTGGAAACACCATATATTTT.

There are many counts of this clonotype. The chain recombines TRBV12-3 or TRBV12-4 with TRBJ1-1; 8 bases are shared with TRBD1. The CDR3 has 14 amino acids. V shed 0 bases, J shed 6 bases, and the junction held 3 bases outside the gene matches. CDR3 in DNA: TGTGCCAGCAGTTTAGCGACAGGGGCTGCTGAAGCTTTCTTT. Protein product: CASSLATGAAEAFF.

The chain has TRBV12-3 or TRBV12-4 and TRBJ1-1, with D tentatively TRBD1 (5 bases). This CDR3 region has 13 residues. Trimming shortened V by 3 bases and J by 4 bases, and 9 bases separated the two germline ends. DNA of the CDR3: TGTGCCAGCAGTTTTGGGGGTGGCACTGAAGCTTTCTTT. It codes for CASSFGGGTEAFF.

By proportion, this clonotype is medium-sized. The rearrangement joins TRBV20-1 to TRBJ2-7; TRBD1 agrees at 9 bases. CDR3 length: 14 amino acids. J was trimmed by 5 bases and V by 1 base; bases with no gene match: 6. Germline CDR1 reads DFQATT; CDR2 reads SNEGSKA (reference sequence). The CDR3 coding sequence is TGCAGTGCTAGAGCCGACAGGGGGTTTGACGAGCAGTACTTC. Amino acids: CSARADRGFDEQYF.